The clone carrying this T cell receptor beta chain showed up just a few times. Its antigen is as yet unknown. This sample was included in a study of early T cells in non-severe SARS-CoV-2 infection. Overall study: Unsorted whole blood bulk RNA was sequenced, with unpaired chains.

Per the germline V gene, CDR1 is DFQATT and CDR2 is SNEGSKA (reference sequence). The CDR3 extends over 15 amino acids. Unmatched junction bases numbered 14, after V lost 3 bases and J lost 10 bases. Study results and limitations: VDJdb matching skewed toward anti-spike CD8 responses, missing private and CD4 specificities.

Each single cDNA molecule received a unique molecular identifier. TCRdb reprocessed the 5' RACE reads with MiXCR, giving one entry per CDR3 protein. The repertoire holds about 73,000 distinct CDR3 sequences, roughly an eighth seen once, with around 15% in the top ten. Sequenced sample: whole blood. This clonotype was obtained from an adult who was a healthcare worker with PCR-confirmed SARS-CoV-2 infection or an uninfected control (not recorded which). The V gene is TRBV20-1, the J gene TRBJ1-5; 8 nucleotides align to TRBD1. CDR3 nucleotides: TGCAGTGCTAGTACCCCGGGACAGGAAAGCTTCCCCCAGCATTTT. This sequence encodes CSASTPGQESFPQHF.